One and the same sample provided the 4 T cell receptor beta chains below, sequenced in a study of cytomegalovirus exposure and HLA in healthy donors. The study ran its PCR with 60 Vbeta and 13 Jbeta primers. TCRdb keeps only in-frame clones here, not all; method: immunoSEQ multiplex PCR. The sample includes about 69,000 clones, 65% to 70% of them seen just once. Specimen: PBMCs. These receptors came from a woman aged 25 to 39 in good health and CMV-seronegative.

The CDR3 DNA follows: TGTGCCAGCAGCGGAAGACTAGCGGGGGGACCAGCTAGCACAGATACGCAGTATTTT. Its translation: CASSGRLAGGPASTDTQYF. V is TRBV7-9 and J is TRBJ2-3; 13 bases map to TRBD2. After removal of 5 bases from V and 0 bases from J, the junction contained 11 bases not matched to a gene. Germline CDR1 and CDR2: SEHNR and FQNEAQ (reference sequence). The CDR3 is 19 amino acids.

The V and J genes are TRBV7-9 and TRBJ1-2; 10 nucleotides line up with TRBD1. Germline loops: CDR1 SEHNR, CDR2 FQNEAQ (reference sequence). This CDR3 is 13 amino acids long. With 5 bases clipped from V and 7 bases from J, the junction kept 4 bases outside the gene matches. The CDR3 DNA sequence: TGTGCCAGCAGCCGAGGACAGGGGGGTGGCTACACCTTC. This sequence encodes CASSRGQGGGYTF. Variable domain in full (rest from reference TRBV7-9 and TRBJ1-2): DTGVSQNPRHKITKRGQNVTFRCDPISEHNRLYWYRQTLGQGPEFLTYFQNEAQLEKSRLLSDRFSAERPKGSFSTLEIQRTEQGDSAMYLCASSRGQGGGYTFGSGTRLTVV.

The chain links TRBV6-1 to TRBJ1-1; D uncertain. The germline V and J ends were trimmed by 4 bases and 0 bases, with 15 bases remaining between them. This CDR3 comprises 16 residues. Looked up from germline, CDR1 is MNHNS and CDR2 is SASEGT. The CDR3 sequence is CASSVGGGGMNTEAFF. The DNA for the CDR3 is TGTGCCAGCAGTGTTGGAGGAGGAGGTATGAACACTGAAGCTTTCTTT.

This clone was seen a single time. The V and J genes are TRBV27 and TRBJ1-5, with D possibly being TRBD1 (6 bases). This CDR3 is built from 14 residues. The V end lost 6 bases, the J end lost 0 bases, and 9 bases lay between the germline ends. CDR1 MNHEY and CDR2 SMNVEV come from the germline V gene (reference sequence). The CDR3, as DNA: TGTGCCAGCAGACCACAGGGTAGCAATCAGCCCCAGCATTTT. Protein: CASRPQGSNQPQHF.